Listed here are 30 T cell receptor beta chains from one sample, sequenced in a study of blood T cell repertoires in COVID-19. Assay used: immunoSEQ multiplex PCR; TCRdb lists only in-frame clones, some missing. In the table there are around 200,000 clones, around 89% of which are singletons. The sample taken for sequencing was PBMCs or T cells enriched from blood (not recorded which). The receptors stem from a woman aged 25 to 39 who had recovered from COVID-19.

This sequence joins TRBV7-9 and TRBJ1-1; 9 bases line up with TRBD1. Germline values: CDR1 SEHNR, CDR2 FQNEAQ (reference sequence). Trimming at V came to 4 bases and at J to 1 base, leaving 10 bases not matched to a gene. The CDR3 runs 17 residues. CDR3 nucleotides: TGTGCCAGCAGCTCCATCCAAGGGACAGGGCGGAACACTGAAGCTTTCTTT. Residues: CASSSIQGTGRNTEAFF.

The V and J genes are TRBV2 and TRBJ2-3; 9 nucleotides agree with TRBD2. V was clipped by 5 bases and J by 0 bases; unmatched bases: 12. This CDR3 is built from 18 residues. Germline V gene data show CDR1 as SNHLY and CDR2 as FYNNEI. In DNA form, the CDR3 reads TGTGCCAGCAGTAGAAACCCGAGCGGGGGGACTAGCACAGATACGCAGTATTTT. It yields the protein CASSRNPSGGTSTDTQYF.

The chain couples TRBV29-1 to TRBJ1-5, with D unresolved. The CDR3 totals 12 residues. V shed 6 bases and J shed 7 bases, with 13 bases lying between them. Looked up from germline, CDR1 is SQVTM and CDR2 is ANQGSEA. CDR3 bases: TGCAGCGTCTGGAGCAGCGGGCAGCCCCAGCATTTT. It yields the protein CSVWSSGQPQHF.

The chain combines TRBV15 with TRBJ2-1; 10 bases line up with TRBD1. The germline CDR1 and CDR2 sequences are LNHNV and YYDKDF (reference sequence). The CDR3 length is 18 residues. The ends lost 0 bases at V and 2 bases at J; junction bases unmatched: 7. DNA for the CDR3: TGTGCCACCAGCAGAGATCCCCTGGGACAGGGGACCTACAATGAGCAGTTCTTC. It specifies CATSRDPLGQGTYNEQFF.

This rearrangement joins TRBV30 to TRBJ1-4; the D gene is possibly TRBD1 (6 bases). This CDR3 contains 12 residues. V dropped 8 bases and J dropped 9 bases, with 16 bases sitting between them. Germline V CDR1 and CDR2: GTSNPN, SVGIG (reference sequence). DNA for the CDR3: TGTGCCGACCCGGCCCAGGGGAAAAAACTGTTTTTT. Translation: CADPAQGKKLFF. Using reference TRBV30 and TRBJ1-4 for the parts outside the CDR3, the full variable domain is SQTIHQWPATLVQPVGSPLSLECTVEGTSNPNLYWYRQAAGRGLQLLFYSVGIGQISSEVPQNLSASRPQDRQFILSSKKLLLSDSGFYLCADPAQGKKLFFGSGTQLSVL.

The V and J genes are TRBV6-1 and TRBJ1-4; 8 bases map to TRBD1. Germline loops: CDR1 MNHNS, CDR2 SASEGT. The junction had 3 bases not matched to a gene; V was cut back by 2 bases and J by 4 bases. The CDR3 has 15 residues. CDR3: CASSERGQDNEKLFF. CDR3 in DNA: TGTGCCAGCAGTGAAAGGGGACAGGATAATGAAAAACTGTTTTTT.

This chain uses TRBV5-1 with TRBJ2-2; TRBD2 agrees at 8 bases. Trimming at V came to 2 bases and at J to 4 bases, leaving 13 bases not matched to a gene. This CDR3 has 18 amino acids. The germline V gene encodes CDR1 SGHRS and CDR2 YFSETQ. The CDR3 here is CASSLFAPGGPATGELFF. Written as DNA, the CDR3 is TGCGCCAGCAGCTTATTCGCCCCGGGGGGGCCTGCCACCGGGGAGCTGTTTTTT.

The rearrangement joins TRBV7-8 to TRBJ1-2, with 7 bases lining up with TRBD1. CDR3 size: 15 residues. V lost 0 bases, J lost 4 bases, and 5 bases stayed unmatched. Germline CDR1 reads SGHVS; CDR2 reads FQNEAQ. The CDR3 loop is CASSLAPGGVYGYTF. The CDR3 bases are TGTGCCAGCAGCTTAGCACCAGGGGGAGTCTATGGCTACACCTTC.

The CDR3 region is CASSHRQGNGEKLFF. The CDR3 coding sequence is TGCGCCAGCAGCCATAGACAGGGGAACGGTGAAAAACTGTTTTTT. The chain has TRBV4-3 and TRBJ1-4, with 8 bases lining up with TRBD1. The CDR3 is 15 residues long. Germline assignment: CDR1 LGHNA and CDR2 YSLEER. V shed 3 bases and J 7 bases; nucleotides not matched to a gene: 7.

The chain employs TRBV19 and TRBJ1-2, with D possibly TRBD1 on 6 matching bases. The CDR3 length is 14 residues. Germline CDR1 and CDR2: LNHDA and SQIVND (reference sequence). V lost 7 bases, J lost 5 bases, and 17 bases lay in between. The CDR3 nucleotides are TGTGCCAGTATTTCCGACAGGTTTGGATATGGCTACACCTTC. Protein product: CASISDRFGYGYTF.

The chain links TRBV7-8 to TRBJ2-4; D remains ambiguous. Germline CDR1 reads SGHVS; CDR2 reads FQNEAQ. The length of the CDR3 is 12 residues. V was clipped by 5 bases and J by 8 bases, with 10 bases between them. The CDR3 loop is CASSHDMDIQYF. CDR3 in DNA: TGTGCCAGCAGCCATGACATGGACATTCAGTACTTC.

The chain combines TRBV4-3 with TRBJ1-2; 9 bases fit TRBD1. CDR1 is LGHNA and CDR2 is YSLEER in the germline V gene. This CDR3 contains 15 residues. Trimming took 0 bases from V and 8 from J; bases not matched to a gene: 7. The DNA for the CDR3 is TGCGCCAGCAGCCAAGACCGGGACAGGGTTGGCGGCTACACCTTC. It specifies CASSQDRDRVGGYTF.

V usage is TRBV5-1 and J usage is TRBJ2-7; 9 bases align to TRBD1. V gave up 4 bases and J gave up 3 bases; unmatched junction bases: 5. CDR3 length: 14 amino acids. The V gene's germline CDR1 is SGHRS and CDR2 YFSETQ. DNA of the CDR3: TGCGCCAGCAGCCGGACAGGGGTGGGCTACGAGCAGTACTTC. Translation: CASSRTGVGYEQYF. Full variable domain (remainder filled in from reference TRBV5-1 and TRBJ2-7): KAGVTQTPRYLIKTRGQQVTLSCSPISGHRSVSWYQQTPGQGLQFLFEYFSETQRNKGNFPGRFSGRQFSNSRSEMNVSTLELGDSALYLCASSRTGVGYEQYFGPGTRLTVT.

The genes are TRBV6-5 and TRBJ2-1; tentatively, D is TRBD1 (6 bases). The germline V and J ends were trimmed by 7 bases and 6 bases, with 19 bases remaining between them. The length of the CDR3 is 15 residues. Germline V gene data show CDR1 as MNHEY and CDR2 as SVGAGI. In DNA, the CDR3 is TGTGCCAGCAAGGGGGTTGATTCAGGAAGCAATGAGCAGTTCTTC. It specifies CASKGVDSGSNEQFF.

The V gene is TRBV4-3, the J gene TRBJ1-2, with 9 bases aligning to TRBD1. The germline V gene encodes CDR1 LGHNA and CDR2 YSLEER. This CDR3 is built from 15 residues. V shed 5 bases and J 5 bases; nucleotides not matched to a gene: 9. The CDR3, as DNA: TGCGCCAGCAGCTTAAGGGTCGGGACAGGGTATGGCTACACCTTC. Residues: CASSLRVGTGYGYTF.

This chain uses TRBV3-1 (or the pseudogene TRBV3-2) with TRBJ2-1, with D maybe TRBD2 (5 bases). CDR1 is LGHDT, CDR2 YNNKEL, per germline (reference sequence). The V end was cut by 0 bases, the J end by 1 base, with 13 bases between. The CDR3 extends over 17 amino acids. The CDR3 here is CASSQDPSGVSYNEQFF. The CDR3 DNA sequence: TGTGCCAGCAGCCAAGACCCCAGCGGCGTATCCTACAATGAGCAGTTCTTC.

This sequence joins TRBV19 and TRBJ2-2, with 9 bases identical to TRBD2. This CDR3 spans 16 amino acids. V trimming: 6 bases; J trimming: 3 bases; junction bases outside the gene matches: 8. Germline lookup yields CDR1 LNHDA and CDR2 SQIVND (reference sequence). DNA for the CDR3: TGTGCCAGTAGACTCAGCGGGGGGCCCCACACCGGGGAGCTGTTTTTT. Its protein is CASRLSGGPHTGELFF.

The chain links TRBV2 to TRBJ1-2, with a possible D match to TRBD1 (5 bases). Trimming stripped 4 bases from V and 2 bases from J, with 11 bases between. This CDR3 is built from 14 residues. The germline gives CDR1 SNHLY, CDR2 FYNNEI. The CDR3, as DNA: TGTGCCAGCAGTGGGCGCAGGGAAAACTATGGCTACACCTTC. Its protein is CASSGRRENYGYTF.

The chain has TRBV11-3 and TRBJ2-1; D gene ambiguous. The CDR3 covers 13 residues. V was clipped by 3 bases and J by 5 bases, with 8 bases between them. The germline CDR1 and CDR2 sequences are SGHNT and YENEEA. CDR3 residues: CASSLSRHNEQFF. CDR3 nucleotide sequence: TGTGCCAGCAGCTTGTCGCGGCACAATGAGCAGTTCTTC.

On this clone: The same CDR3 can be traced to other DNA sequences in this sample. Written as DNA, the CDR3 is TGTGCCAGCAGCTTAGCGGGGGCAACAGATACGCAGTATTTT. Protein sequence: CASSLAGATDTQYF. J is TRBJ2-3 and V is TRBV7-3, with a tentative D call TRBD2 (7 bases). Germline assignment: CDR1 SGHTA and CDR2 FQGTGA. This CDR3 has 14 amino acids. V was cut by 2 bases and J by 3 bases, with 9 bases left in between.

This clone appeared once. The J gene is TRBJ1-2, the V gene TRBV6-5, with D possibly being TRBD1 (5 bases). The CDR3 runs to 14 residues. Germline CDR1 is MNHEY and CDR2 is SVGAGI. Trimming left V 4 bases short and J 4 bases short, with 13 bases between. The CDR3 protein is CASSSQGTSYGYTF. The CDR3 region has the DNA TGTGCCAGCAGTTCCCAGGGTACGAGCTATGGCTACACCTTC.

This rearrangement joins TRBV5-1 to TRBJ1-2, with a weak D call TRBD1 (6 bases). The CDR3 sequence is 16 residues long. Germline CDR1 is SGHRS and CDR2 is YFSETQ. V gave up 0 bases and J gave up 6 bases, with 18 bases separating them. The CDR3 spells CASSLAQTRDMHGYTF. Here the CDR3 DNA reads TGCGCCAGCAGCTTGGCCCAGACCCGGGACATGCATGGCTACACCTTC.

The gene calls are TRBV7-9 and TRBJ2-2; TRBD1 matches 8 bases. V shed 4 bases, J shed 5 bases, and the junction held 3 bases outside the gene matches. Germline CDR1 is SEHNR and CDR2 is FQNEAQ (reference sequence). CDR3 length: 14 amino acids. CDR3: CASSSRQGTGELFF. In DNA form, the CDR3 reads TGTGCCAGCAGCTCTCGACAGGGGACCGGGGAGCTGTTTTTT.

The chain links TRBV4-1 to TRBJ1-4; D not resolved. Deletions cut 2 bases from V and 8 bases from J, with 18 bases between. In germline, CDR1 is MGHRA, CDR2 YSYEKL. The CDR3 is made up of 16 amino acids. The CDR3 spells CASSQTLIDKVEKLFF. CDR3 sequence (DNA): TGCGCCAGCAGCCAAACCCTAATTGACAAAGTAGAAAAACTGTTTTTT.

The chain links TRBV11-2 to TRBJ2-5; 8 nucleotides align to TRBD1. Germline loops: CDR1 SGHAT, CDR2 FQNNGV. V was clipped by 3 bases and J by 4 bases; unmatched bases: 1. This CDR3 comprises 13 residues. This CDR3 is CASSFTGGETQYF. CDR3 nucleotides: TGTGCCAGCAGCTTCACAGGGGGAGAGACCCAGTACTTC.

As DNA, the CDR3 is TGTGCCAGCAGCTTAGCTATTAGGGGGGGGGCCAATGAGCAGTTCTTC. Encoded protein: CASSLAIRGGANEQFF. The chain joins TRBV11-2 to TRBJ2-1; possibly TRBD2 for D (7 bases). V was pared by 1 base and J by 6 bases, with 16 bases between. Germline CDR1 SGHAT, CDR2 FQNNGV. This CDR3 region has 16 residues.

The rearrangement uses TRBV18 and TRBJ2-2; the match to TRBD1 covers 11 bases. Per the germline V gene, CDR1 is KGHSH and CDR2 is LQKENI. CDR3 size: 16 residues. The V gene end was trimmed by 3 bases and the J gene end by 4 bases; junction bases not matched to a gene: 4. The CDR3 spells CASSPQGTGGTGELFF. CDR3 bases: TGTGCCAGCTCACCTCAAGGGACAGGGGGCACCGGGGAGCTGTTTTTT. Full variable domain (missing parts from reference TRBV18 and TRBJ2-2): NAGVMQNPRHLVRRRGQEARLRCSPMKGHSHVYWYRQLPEEGLKFMVYLQKENIIDESGMPKERFSAEFPKEGPSILRIQQVVRGDSAAYFCASSPQGTGGTGELFFGEGSRLTVL.

The CDR3 here is CASSVDQDSPLHF. CDR3 DNA: TGTGCCAGCAGCGTAGACCAGGATTCACCCCTCCACTTT. V usage is TRBV9 and J usage is TRBJ1-6; D is ambiguous. This CDR3 has 13 residues. Germline V lookup: CDR1 SGDLS, CDR2 YYNGEE. V was cut by 0 bases and J by 8 bases, with 6 bases left in between.

The J gene is TRBJ2-1, the V gene TRBV7-8, with 10 bases lining up with TRBD1. The V and J ends lost 1 base and 8 bases, in that order; junction bases with no gene match: 5. Germline assignment: CDR1 SGHVS and CDR2 FQNEAQ. The length of the CDR3 is 15 residues. For the CDR3, the DNA is TGTGCCAGCAGCTTAGTGGGACAGGGGATACATGAGCAGTTCTTC. Translated, it gives CASSLVGQGIHEQFF.

V and J are TRBV27 and TRBJ1-1, with D possibly being TRBD1 (6 bases). The V end lost 5 bases, the J end lost 1 base, and 17 bases lay between the germline ends. Germline CDR1 and CDR2: MNHEY and SMNVEV (reference sequence). This CDR3 comprises 16 residues. DNA of the CDR3: TGTGCCAGCAGTCCACAGGGTAGTAAGAGGAACACTGAAGCTTTCTTT. It is translated as CASSPQGSKRNTEAFF.